This section outlines one T cell receptor beta chain sequence together with its context. The data originate from a study of shared clonotypes between healthy human individuals. Study details: A couple of women and a few men aged 18 to 49 made up the donors. Every donor yielded three CD4 naive, three CD4 memory, two CD8 naive and one CD8 memory plate.

Only CD45RO-negative cells positively selected for CCR7 counted as naive CD8 cells, so terminally differentiated effector memory CD45RA+ cells were excluded. Germline lookup yields CDR1 SEHNR and CDR2 FQNEAQ (reference sequence). The V gene end was trimmed by 6 bases and the J gene end by 3 bases; junction bases not matched to a gene: 10. CDR3 length: 15 amino acids. Generated by immunoSEQ multiplex PCR, the TCRdb table keeps only in-frame clones and is missing some. The sample lists about 2.1 million clones, roughly 91% occurring once. The receptor comes from a man aged 18-30 years in good health. Some clones in this sample may be carry-over from other donors' samples. Material: naive CD8+ T cells from PBMCs. This chain uses TRBV7-9 with TRBJ2-7, with 8 positions matching TRBD1. CDR3 sequence reads: CASRAGQAPLYEQYF. Here the CDR3 DNA reads TGTGCCAGCAGGGCGGGACAGGCGCCCCTCTACGAGCAGTACTTC.